Listed below are T cell receptor beta chains from one sample, sequenced in a study of blood T cell repertoires in COVID-19. The data were produced by immunoSEQ multiplex PCR, yet TCRdb's version contains in-frame clones alone and is incomplete. The sample has about 140,000 clones; 75% to 90% are singletons. Material for sequencing was PBMCs or T cells enriched from blood (not recorded which). The receptors originated from a man in his forties or fifties in a cohort exposed to, infected with or recovered from COVID-19 (not recorded which). The CDR3 runs from the conserved cysteine through the conserved F or W. A D gene is named only where the DNA matches it firmly. Not all rows give a size; the values are once, few, many and, for expanded clones, a class.

CASRDIPGTGRKETQYF,TGTGCCAGCAGAGATATCCCCGGGACAGGAAGGAAAGAGACCCAGTACTTC,TRBV21-1,TRBJ2-5,NA,NA
CSVDLQGASQETQYF,TGCAGCGTTGACCTACAGGGGGCCTCCCAAGAGACCCAGTACTTC,TRBV29-1,TRBJ2-5,TRBD1,NA
CATQAQLTGELFF,TGTGCCACCCAGGCCCAGTTGACCGGGGAGCTGTTTTTT,TRBV24-1,TRBJ2-2,NA,NA
CASSWGGVQETQYF,TGTGCCAGTAGCTGGGGGGGGGTGCAAGAGACCCAGTACTTC,TRBV19,TRBJ2-5,TRBD2,NA
CASSPGLAGVARGVEQYF,TGTGCCAGTAGTCCAGGACTAGCGGGCGTGGCTAGGGGCGTCGAGCAGTACTTC,TRBV19,TRBJ2-7,TRBD2,NA
CASSDRQITNEKLFF,TGTGCCAGCAGTGACCGACAGATAACGAATGAAAAACTGTTTTTT,TRBV6-1,TRBJ1-4,NA,NA
CAISDFGSEDEQFF,TGTGCCATCAGTGATTTTGGTTCAGAGGATGAGCAGTTCTTC,TRBV10-3,TRBJ2-1,NA,NA
CASSLDRGHGYTF,TGTGCCAGCAGCCTCGACAGGGGGCACGGCTACACCTTC,TRBV11-1,TRBJ1-2,TRBD1,NA
CATSDPGGSFYGYTF,TGTGCCACCAGTGACCCAGGGGGGTCTTTCTATGGCTACACCTTC,TRBV24-1,TRBJ1-2,TRBD1,once
CASSLHRGRFYGYTF,TGTGCCAGCAGTCTACACAGGGGGAGGTTCTATGGCTACACCTTC,TRBV7-6,TRBJ1-2,TRBD1,NA
CASSHGTADSGANVLTF,TGCGCCAGCAGCCACGGGACAGCTGACTCTGGGGCCAACGTCCTGACTTTC,TRBV4-3,TRBJ2-6,TRBD1,NA
CASIGSGSPASTDTQYF,TGTGCCAGCATTGGTAGCGGGAGTCCAGCTAGCACAGATACGCAGTATTTT,TRBV21-1,TRBJ2-3,NA,NA
CASSPPTGVAAGELFF,TGTGCCAGCTCACCACCGACTGGAGTCGCGGCCGGGGAGCTGTTTTTT,TRBV18,TRBJ2-2,NA,NA
CASSQETGGYGYTF,TGCGCCAGCAGCCAAGAAACAGGGGGCTATGGCTACACCTTC,TRBV4-1,TRBJ1-2,TRBD1,NA
CASTGNNEQYF,TGTGCCAGCACGGGGAACAACGAGCAGTACTTC,TRBV6-5,TRBJ2-7,NA,NA
CASSLGQTSNSPLHF,TGCGCCAGCAGCTTGGGACAGACGAGTAATTCACCCCTCCACTTT,TRBV5-1,TRBJ1-6,NA,few
CASSRDRERNIQYF,TGTGCCAGCAGCCGGGACAGGGAACGAAACATTCAGTACTTC,TRBV6-5,TRBJ2-4,TRBD1,once
CASSPNYQSTDTQYF,TGTGCCAGCAGCCCCAACTACCAAAGCACAGATACGCAGTATTTT,TRBV7-2,TRBJ2-3,NA,NA
CAWTRGLSTDTQYF,TGTGCCTGGACCCGAGGACTGAGCACAGATACGCAGTATTTT,TRBV30,TRBJ2-3,NA,NA
CASIPRDTGELFF,TGTGCCAGCATCCCGAGGGATACCGGGGAGCTGTTTTTT,TRBV7-9,TRBJ2-2,NA,NA
CATSGVYGYTF,TGTGCCACCAGTGGCGTCTATGGCTACACCTTC,TRBV24-1,TRBJ1-2,NA,NA
CASSTNRFEQYF,TGTGCCAGCAGCACAAACAGGTTCGAGCAGTACTTC,TRBV7-6,TRBJ2-7,NA,NA
CASRRLASSYNEQFF,TGTGCCAGCAGGAGACTAGCTAGCTCCTACAATGAGCAGTTCTTC,TRBV27,TRBJ2-1,TRBD2,NA
CSASEGTALYNEQFF,TGCAGCGCCTCCGAAGGGACAGCATTATACAATGAGCAGTTCTTC,TRBV29-1,TRBJ2-1,TRBD1,NA
CAISDIMSGGGDNGYTF,TGTGCCATCAGTGATATAATGTCAGGGGGTGGAGATAATGGCTACACCTTC,TRBV10-3,TRBJ1-2,TRBD1,many
CSVNAGGRGGYTF,TGCAGCGTTAATGCAGGGGGCCGAGGGGGCTACACCTTC,TRBV29-1,TRBJ1-2,TRBD1,NA
CASSLARLVGEQYF,TGCGCCAGCAGCTTGGCCAGGCTTGTAGGCGAGCAGTACTTC,TRBV5-1,TRBJ2-7,NA,NA
CASSYSHGATNEKLFF,TGTGCCAGCAGTTACTCCCACGGTGCAACTAATGAAAAACTGTTTTTT,TRBV6-5,TRBJ1-4,NA,NA
CASRGTGGNTGELFF,TGTGCCAGCAGGGGGACAGGGGGGAACACCGGGGAGCTGTTTTTT,TRBV2,TRBJ2-2,TRBD1,NA
CASSSSGTDTQYF,TGTGCCAGCAGCTCCAGCGGGACAGATACGCAGTATTTT,TRBV7-9,TRBJ2-3,NA,NA
CASSRQGRNNEQFF,TGCGCCAGCAGCAGACAGGGGAGGAACAATGAGCAGTTCTTC,TRBV5-1,TRBJ2-1,TRBD1,once
CASSPGQGAVGETQYF,TGTGCCAGCAGCCCGGGACAGGGGGCAGTGGGAGAGACCCAGTACTTC,TRBV9,TRBJ2-5,TRBD1,NA
CASSQESSGNQETQYF,TGCGCCAGCAGCCAAGAATCTAGCGGGAACCAAGAGACCCAGTACTTC,TRBV4-1,TRBJ2-5,TRBD2,NA
CASWDREETQYF,TGCGCCAGCTGGGACAGAGAAGAGACCCAGTACTTC,TRBV5-1,TRBJ2-5,TRBD1,NA
CASSVDDRGSAETQYF,TGTGCCAGCAGCGTAGATGACAGGGGGTCCGCAGAGACCCAGTACTTC,TRBV9,TRBJ2-5,TRBD1,NA
CASSQGRSSPYEQYF,TGCGCCAGCAGCCAAGGAAGGAGCAGCCCCTACGAGCAGTACTTC,TRBV4-1,TRBJ2-7,NA,NA
CASRQGSGEWSYNEQFF,TGCGCCAGCCGACAGGGGTCAGGAGAGTGGTCCTACAATGAGCAGTTCTTC,TRBV10-2,TRBJ2-1,TRBD1,NA
CASSPGQVYGYTF,TGTGCCAGCAGCCCCGGACAGGTCTATGGCTACACCTTC,TRBV6-5,TRBJ1-2,TRBD1,NA
CASSQLVTGELFF,TGTGCCAGCAGCCAACTAGTAACCGGGGAGCTGTTTTTT,TRBV7-2,TRBJ2-2,NA,few
CASSSARVQGYTF,TGTGCCAGCAGTTCTGCCAGGGTGCAAGGCTACACCTTC,TRBV12-3/TRBV12-4,TRBJ1-2,NA,few
CASSGLDTGGYGYTF,TGTGCCAGCAGCGGCCTTGACACGGGAGGCTATGGCTACACCTTC,TRBV7-9,TRBJ1-2,NA,NA
CASRQREGPYEQYF,TGTGCCAGCAGACAGCGGGAGGGCCCCTACGAGCAGTACTTC,TRBV2,TRBJ2-7,TRBD2,NA
CASSFEVRETQYF,TGCGCCAGCAGCTTTGAAGTCAGGGAGACCCAGTACTTC,TRBV5-1,TRBJ2-5,NA,NA
CATSRDTEKLFF,TGTGCCACCAGCAGAGACACAGAAAAACTGTTTTTT,TRBV15,TRBJ1-4,NA,NA
CASSLGSPGQGTEAFF,TGTGCCAGCAGCTTAGGGAGCCCGGGACAAGGCACTGAAGCTTTCTTT,TRBV7-2,TRBJ1-1,NA,NA
CASGKGGGYEQYF,TGTGCCAGCGGGAAAGGGGGCGGGTACGAGCAGTACTTC,TRBV7-2,TRBJ2-7,TRBD1,NA
CASSPTGTGLSQPQHF,TGTGCCAGCAGCCCCACCGGGACAGGGCTTTCTCAGCCCCAGCATTTT,TRBV28,TRBJ1-5,TRBD1,NA
CASSPLGSGGFNNEQFF,TGTGCCAGCAGCCCCTTGGGAAGCGGGGGCTTCAACAATGAGCAGTTCTTC,TRBV21-1,TRBJ2-1,NA,NA
CASSIDLAGGNNEQFF,TGTGCCAGTAGTATAGATCTAGCGGGAGGAAACAATGAGCAGTTCTTC,TRBV19,TRBJ2-1,TRBD2,NA
CASTPAALRGELFF,TGTGCCAGCACCCCGGCGGCCCTTCGCGGGGAGCTGTTTTTT,TRBV6-5,TRBJ2-2,NA,NA